Presented here are 18 T cell receptor beta chains from one specimen sequenced in a study of T cell changes during pregnancy in multiple sclerosis. Sequenced by immunoSEQ multiplex PCR; TCRdb stores in-frame clones only, minus some. The table shows over 50,000 clones, with about 90% occurring only once. The sequencing used peripheral blood, collected in the first trimester of pregnancy. These receptors all stem from a female donor with multiple sclerosis, enrolled in a pregnancy study.

V is TRBV6-5 and J is TRBJ2-7, with D uncertain. The germline CDR1 and CDR2 sequences are MNHEY and SVGAGI. The V end lost 4 bases, the J end lost 2 bases, and 12 bases lay between the germline ends. The length of the CDR3 is 14 residues. The CDR3 DNA follows: TGTGCCAGCAGTTCCCTATTGAGCCCCTACGAGCAGTACTTC. Protein sequence: CASSSLLSPYEQYF.

This chain links TRBV19 with TRBJ2-1; 14 bases fit TRBD2. This CDR3 region has 14 residues. J lost 12 bases, V lost 9 bases, and 10 bases had no gene match. In germline, CDR1 is LNHDA, CDR2 SQIVND (reference sequence). The chain's CDR3 is CASTGLAGEGVQFF. In DNA, the CDR3 is TGTGCCAGCACGGGACTAGCGGGAGAAGGTGTGCAGTTCTTC. Looking up the rest from reference TRBV19 and TRBJ2-1 gives the full variable domain: DGGITQSPKYLFRKEGQNVTLSCEQNLNHDAMYWYRQDPGQGLRLIYYSQIVNDFQKGDIAEGYSVSREKKESFPLTVTSAQKNPTAFYLCASTGLAGEGVQFFGPGTRLTVL.

The chain joins TRBV10-3 to TRBJ2-7; TRBD2 might be the D (6 bases). Trimming took 9 bases from V and 0 from J, leaving 15 bases between them. The CDR3 consists of 14 residues. Germline CDR1 ENHRY, CDR2 SYGVKD. The CDR3 protein is CAISGGTVSYEQYF. The CDR3, as DNA: TGTGCCATTTCCGGTGGGACTGTCTCCTACGAGCAGTACTTC.

The chain links TRBV6-1 to TRBJ2-7; 8 nucleotides match TRBD2. Germline V gene lookup returns CDR1 MNHNS and CDR2 SASEGT. The CDR3 has 15 residues. With V trimmed by 6 bases and J by 2 bases, 9 bases remained unmatched. CDR3 in DNA: TGTGCCAGCAGCCCCGGAGTAGCGGGAACCTACGAGCAGTACTTC. This encodes CASSPGVAGTYEQYF.

V is TRBV6-4 and J is TRBJ2-3; 16 bases agree with TRBD2. V gave up 4 bases and J gave up 0 bases; unmatched junction bases: 10. Germline CDR1 is MRHNA and CDR2 is SNTAGT. The CDR3 covers 20 residues. This CDR3 is CASSARGTSGRATSTDTQYF. In DNA form, the CDR3 reads TGTGCCAGCAGTGCTAGGGGGACTAGCGGGAGGGCTACAAGCACAGATACGCAGTATTTT.

The chain uses TRBV5-1 and TRBJ2-3; weak D call: TRBD1 (5 bases). V gave up 0 bases and J gave up 3 bases, with 8 bases separating them. This CDR3 spans 14 amino acids. The germline V gene encodes CDR1 SGHRS and CDR2 YFSETQ. As DNA, the CDR3 is TGCGCCAGCAGCTTGGGGACAAGTACAGATACGCAGTATTTT. Protein: CASSLGTSTDTQYF.

The rearrangement uses TRBV25-1 and TRBJ2-3; weak D call: TRBD1 (6 bases). Trimming cost V 3 bases and J 4 bases, with 20 bases left between them. Germline V gene sequence: CDR1 MGHDK, CDR2 SYGVNS. The CDR3 is made up of 17 amino acids. The CDR3 sequence is CASSEPPTGLAADTQYF. CDR3 bases: TGTGCCAGCAGTGAGCCTCCGACAGGTTTGGCGGCAGATACGCAGTATTTT.

The chain carries TRBV4-3 and TRBJ2-1; 9 nucleotides align to TRBD2. The J segment lost 4 bases and the V segment lost 1 base, leaving 2 bases of the junction unmatched. This CDR3 contains 15 residues. The germline V gene encodes CDR1 LGHNA and CDR2 YSLEER. CDR3 protein: CASSQVAGAYNEQFF. In DNA, the CDR3 is TGCGCCAGCAGCCAAGTAGCGGGAGCATACAATGAGCAGTTCTTC.

This clone was recorded a few times. The chain links TRBV19 to TRBJ2-5; D is possibly TRBD2 (5 bases). CDR1 and CDR2 from the germline V gene are LNHDA and SQIVND (reference sequence). The ends were cut back, 6 bases at V and 5 bases at J, with 13 bases in the middle. The CDR3 spans 13 residues. The CDR3 sequence is CASRTPSGETQYF. The CDR3 nucleotides are TGTGCCAGTAGGACTCCAAGCGGCGAGACCCAGTACTTC.

The chain couples TRBV19 to TRBJ2-2, with no clear D. With 1 base removed from V and 0 bases from J, the gap between germline ends came to 6 bases. Germline V gene sequence: CDR1 LNHDA, CDR2 SQIVND (reference sequence). The CDR3 has 15 amino acids. The CDR3 nucleotides read TGTGCCAGTAGTATAGGGCCAGCGAACACCGGGGAGCTGTTTTTT. Amino acid sequence: CASSIGPANTGELFF.

This clone was counted between two and nine times. The chain combines TRBV15 with TRBJ2-3, with 10 positions matching TRBD2. CDR1 and CDR2 (germline): LNHNV, YYDKDF (reference sequence). The junction had 1 base not matched to a gene; V was cut back by 0 bases and J by 4 bases. The CDR3 extends over 15 amino acids. The CDR3 sequence is CATSRDSGGSDTQYF. CDR3 bases: TGTGCCACCAGCAGAGATAGCGGGGGGTCAGATACGCAGTATTTT.

This chain joins TRBV27 and TRBJ1-1, with 9 positions matching TRBD1. Germline V gives CDR1 MNHEY, CDR2 SMNVEV (reference sequence). The V segment lost 5 bases and the J segment 6 bases; nucleotides outside the gene matches: 7. The CDR3 consists of 14 residues. In DNA, the CDR3 is TGTGCCAGCAGTGATGACAGGGGGACCGCTGAAGCTTTCTTT. Its protein product is CASSDDRGTAEAFF.

The chain joins TRBV27 to TRBJ2-1; the match to TRBD2 covers 8 bases. V was pared by 4 bases and J by 5 bases, with 10 bases of the junction left unmatched. The length of the CDR3 is 16 residues. CDR1 is MNHEY, CDR2 SMNVEV, per germline (reference sequence). CDR3 sequence: CASSSYSAGDNNEQFF. CDR3 nucleotide sequence: TGTGCCAGCAGTTCCTACTCAGCGGGAGACAACAATGAGCAGTTCTTC.

V is TRBV7-2 and J is TRBJ2-3; 9 nucleotides match TRBD1. The CDR3 sequence is 15 residues long. Losses at the gene ends were 2 bases for V and 7 bases for J; bases not matched to a gene: 7. Germline V gives CDR1 SGHTA, CDR2 FQGNSA. The DNA for the CDR3 is TGTGCCAGCAGCTTAAGACAGGGGGGTGGGTATACGCAGTATTTT. Amino acids: CASSLRQGGGYTQYF.

V and J are TRBV11-2 and TRBJ2-5; perhaps TRBD2 as D (5 bases). Trimming removed 5 bases at V and 0 bases at J, with 13 bases between. Germline V gene lookup returns CDR1 SGHAT and CDR2 FQNNGV. The CDR3 runs to 15 residues. The CDR3, as DNA: TGTGCCAGCAGCCTCCTAGCCGGGAACCAAGAGACCCAGTACTTC. Protein sequence: CASSLLAGNQETQYF. Using reference TRBV11-2 and TRBJ2-5 for the parts outside the CDR3, the full variable domain is EAGVAQSPRYKIIEKRQSVAFWCNPISGHATLYWYQQILGQGPKLLIQFQNNGVVDDSQLPKDRFSAERLKGVDSTLKIQPAKLEDSAVYLCASSLLAGNQETQYFGPGTRLLVL.

The chain is built from TRBV28 and TRBJ2-2; D possibly corresponds to TRBD1 (6 bases). Germline CDR1 MDHEN, CDR2 SYDVKM. The CDR3 spans 14 residues. Trimming pared 3 bases from V and 6 bases from J, leaving 11 bases between. DNA of the CDR3: TGTGCCAGCAGTTTCCTACAGGGTGCCGGGGAGCTGTTTTTT. Translation: CASSFLQGAGELFF.

This chain uses TRBV28 with TRBJ1-2; D uncertain. V was clipped by 4 bases and J by 5 bases, with 5 bases between them. From germline, CDR1 is MDHEN and CDR2 SYDVKM. The CDR3 has 11 amino acids. This CDR3 reads CASSSRYGYTF. The DNA for the CDR3 is TGTGCCAGCAGTTCTCGTTATGGCTACACCTTC.

The chain joins TRBV5-1 to TRBJ2-7; TRBD1 matches 8 bases. The V and J ends lost 4 bases and 5 bases, in that order; junction bases with no gene match: 8. CDR1 SGHRS and CDR2 YFSETQ come from the germline V gene. CDR3 length equals 14 residues. This CDR3 reads CASSPGQGADEQYF. CDR3 in DNA: TGCGCCAGCAGCCCCGGGCAGGGGGCCGACGAGCAGTACTTC.